The 15 T cell receptor beta chains below were found in one sample sequenced in a study of blood T cell repertoires in COVID-19. Some clones are missing from TCRdb's copy, which holds only in-frame ones; the method was immunoSEQ multiplex PCR. The table records about 160,000 clones, roughly 80% of them present only once. What was sequenced was peripheral blood. These receptors all stem from an elderly woman with acute or convalescent COVID-19.

This clone was counted a few times. This chain uses TRBV19 with TRBJ2-7; 13 nucleotides agree with TRBD2. V was clipped by 5 bases and J by 0 bases; unmatched bases: 4. From germline, CDR1 is LNHDA and CDR2 SQIVND (reference sequence). This CDR3 spans 16 amino acids. CDR3 sequence: CASSPGTSGTSYEQYF. The DNA of the CDR3 is TGTGCCAGTAGTCCGGGGACTAGCGGGACCTCCTACGAGCAGTACTTC.

This clone was counted a few times. This chain links TRBV6-5 with TRBJ2-2; 10 positions match TRBD2. V dropped 7 bases and J dropped 5; count of bases not matched to a gene: 4. This CDR3 comprises 14 residues. Germline loops: CDR1 MNHEY, CDR2 SVGAGI. The CDR3, as DNA: TGTGCCAGCATATGGACTAGCGGAACCGGGGAGCTGTTTTTT. Protein: CASIWTSGTGELFF.

The rearrangement uses TRBV4-2 and TRBJ2-5, with TRBD2 identical over 7 bases. This CDR3 contains 16 residues. The germline gives CDR1 LGHNA, CDR2 YNFKEQ. After removal of 5 bases from V and 0 bases from J, the junction contained 9 bases not matched to a gene. The DNA of the CDR3 is TGTGCCAGCAGCGTAGCTCACGGGGGGAACCAAGAGACCCAGTACTTC. Protein product: CASSVAHGGNQETQYF.

This clone appeared a single time. CDR3 DNA sequence: TGCGCCAGCAGAAACGACAGGACTAGCACAGATACGCAGTATTTT. Protein: CASRNDRTSTDTQYF. This chain uses TRBV4-1 with TRBJ2-3, with TRBD1 as a possible D gene (6 bases). V gave up 6 bases and J gave up 0 bases, with 13 bases separating them. Germline V gene sequence: CDR1 MGHRA, CDR2 YSYEKL. CDR3 length: 15 amino acids.

The chain couples TRBV9 to TRBJ2-7, with 7 bases matching TRBD1. Germline CDR1 SGDLS, CDR2 YYNGEE. V dropped 4 bases and J dropped 6; count of bases not matched to a gene: 10. The CDR3 spans 14 residues. The CDR3 sequence is CASSPTTGRSEQYF. CDR3 DNA sequence: TGTGCCAGCAGCCCGACGACAGGGAGAAGCGAGCAGTACTTC.

DNA of the CDR3: TGTGCCAGCAGCGCCTCCGGGAGCTATGGCTACACCTTC. It specifies CASSASGSYGYTF. The V call is TRBV5-6, the J call TRBJ1-2; D gene ambiguous. Germline V lookup: CDR1 SGHDT, CDR2 YYEEEE. CDR3 length: 13 residues. V was shortened by 4 bases and J by 4 bases, with 11 bases between the two germline ends.

This clone was seen just once. The chain links TRBV5-5 to TRBJ2-5; 14 bases are a match to TRBD2. The V and J ends lost 3 bases and 2 bases, in that order; junction bases with no gene match: 15. This CDR3 spans 20 amino acids. Germline V gene sequence: CDR1 SGHKS, CDR2 YYEKEE (reference sequence). Written as DNA, the CDR3 is TGTGCCAGCAGCTGGAAATTAGGGACTAGCGGGAGATTAAGTCAAGAGACCCAGTACTTC. It encodes CASSWKLGTSGRLSQETQYF.

This clone has a single count. The gene calls are TRBV6-1 and TRBJ1-6; D uncertain. CDR3 length: 15 amino acids. Germline V gives CDR1 MNHNS, CDR2 SASEGT. Trimming stripped 2 bases from V and 13 bases from J, with 18 bases between. CDR3 protein: CASSELGKLVSPLHF. In DNA form, the CDR3 reads TGTGCCAGCAGTGAATTGGGCAAGTTGGTATCGCCCCTCCACTTT.

This clone showed up many times. This chain connects TRBV27 to TRBJ2-5; 13 bases are shared with TRBD2. The CDR3 extends over 16 amino acids. Germline V gene data show CDR1 as MNHEY and CDR2 as SMNVEV (reference sequence). V was clipped by 4 bases and J by 4 bases; unmatched bases: 6. The CDR3 is CASSSRTSGRPETQYF. DNA of the CDR3: TGTGCCAGCAGTTCCCGGACTAGCGGGAGACCAGAGACCCAGTACTTC.

The V call is TRBV2, the J call TRBJ2-5; 7 bases fit TRBD1. The CDR3 spans 14 residues. Germline V lookup: CDR1 SNHLY, CDR2 FYNNEI. With 5 bases clipped from V and 0 bases from J, the junction kept 3 bases outside the gene matches. The CDR3 coding sequence is TGTGCCAGCAGTCAGGACAGGTACCAAGAGACCCAGTACTTC. It yields the protein CASSQDRYQETQYF.

The genes are TRBV7-3 and TRBJ2-2; no clear D gene. The ends were cut back, 4 bases at V and 7 bases at J, with 7 bases in the middle. This CDR3 has 12 amino acids. Germline CDR1 reads SGHTA; CDR2 reads FQGTGA. CDR3 nucleotides: TGTGCCAGCAGCTCCACGGTCGGGGAGCTGTTTTTT. Translating it yields CASSSTVGELFF.

The rearrangement joins TRBV4-3 to TRBJ1-2; D remains unclear. The V and J ends lost 0 bases and 4 bases respectively, with 12 bases between them. The CDR3 contains 15 residues. The germline gives CDR1 LGHNA, CDR2 YSLEER. The CDR3 spells CASSQERNGVYGYTF. The DNA of the CDR3 is TGCGCCAGCAGCCAAGAAAGAAACGGTGTCTATGGCTACACCTTC.

This chain's CDR3 is CASSQQGRNSPLHF. The CDR3 nucleotides are TGTGCCAGCAGCCAACAGGGTAGGAATTCACCCCTCCACTTT. The genes are TRBV3-1 (or the pseudogene TRBV3-2) and TRBJ1-6; tentative D call: TRBD1 (5 bases). Germline V CDR1 and CDR2: LGHDT, YNNKEL (reference sequence). CDR3 length equals 14 residues. Trimming shortened V by 2 bases and J by 7 bases, and 9 bases separated the two germline ends.

The chain couples TRBV19 to TRBJ2-3, with 12 bases fitting TRBD2. The CDR3 is made up of 15 amino acids. The junction had 7 bases not matched to a gene; V was cut back by 6 bases and J by 6 bases. Germline V CDR1 and CDR2: LNHDA, SQIVND (reference sequence). This chain's CDR3 is CASSPLAGGWDTQYF. The CDR3 region has the DNA TGTGCCAGTAGCCCCCTAGCGGGGGGGTGGGATACGCAGTATTTT.

The chain recombines TRBV29-1 with TRBJ1-2; 9 positions agree with TRBD1. The CDR3 totals 15 residues. The germline V gene has CDR1 SQVTM and CDR2 ANQGSEA. Germline trimming cut 6 bases from V and 4 bases from J; bases unmatched to any gene: 12. CDR3 coding DNA: TGCAGCGTCGGGGACAGGGCGATTGGTGGCTATGGCTACACCTTC. As protein: CSVGDRAIGGYGYTF.